Below are 2 T cell receptor beta chains sequenced from a single sample in a study of blood T cells in healthy people across ages. Next came a second PCR, run for about 6 to 11 cycles, which used a sample-barcoded 5' primer along with a J-beta primer mix. A single record per CDR3 protein comes from TCRdb applying MiXCR to the 5' RACE reads. Among about 640,000 distinct CDR3 sequences, under 30% were seen once, and the ten largest hold 15% to 17%. The sample comprised blood. The receptors here all came from a woman older than 75 in good health.

This clonotype occurred a few times. This rearrangement joins TRBV30 to TRBJ1-5; possible D gene TRBD1, 6 bases. Between the trimmed V and J ends, which lost 0 bases and 5 bases, there was a span of 8 bases. The germline V gene encodes CDR1 GTSNPN and CDR2 SVGIG (reference sequence). The CDR3 runs 13 residues. CDR3 nucleotide sequence: TGTGCCTGGAGTGTGCAGGGGTATCAGCCCCAGCATTTT. It translates to CAWSVQGYQPQHF.

Concerning this clonotype itself: One end of the junction is discordant with germline, which a read error may explain. Here the CDR3 DNA reads TGCGCCAGCAGCCTGCAAGGGGAGGCCGGGGAGCGGTTTTTT. This sequence encodes CASSLQGEAGERFF. This chain uses TRBV5-1 with TRBJ2-2, with D possibly TRBD2 on 6 matching bases. The CDR3 has 14 amino acids. Germline CDR1 is SGHRS and CDR2 is YFSETQ. Full variable domain (rest looked up from reference TRBV5-1 and TRBJ2-2): KAGVTQTPRYLIKTRGQQVTLSCSPISGHRSVSWYQQTPGQGLQFLFEYFSETQRNKGNFPGRFSGRQFSNSRSEMNVSTLELGDSALYLCASSLQGEAGERFFGEGSRLTVL.